These 14 T cell receptor beta chains came from one sample sequenced in a study of T cells in localized non-small cell lung cancer. Libraries were prepared by immunoSEQ multiplex PCR; TCRdb keeps only in-frame clonotypes and omits some of them. The sample records under 30,000 clones, around 89% being singletons. Sequencing was performed on peripheral blood, taken before any cancer treatment. The source is a woman aged 40 to 75 with stage I lung adenocarcinoma.

This chain links TRBV4-2 with TRBJ2-3; TRBD1 matches at 10 bases. Trimming cost V 4 bases and J 3 bases; bases outside gene matches: 7. The CDR3 runs to 16 residues. The germline CDR1 and CDR2 sequences are LGHNA and YNFKEQ. CDR3 coding DNA: TGTGCCAGCAGCCCCCGCGACAGGGGGCTAACAGATACGCAGTATTTT. Translation gives CASSPRDRGLTDTQYF.

CDR3 sequence (DNA): TGTGCCAGCAGTGAAAACTATGGGACACCTAATGGCTACACCTTC. Its protein product is CASSENYGTPNGYTF. V is TRBV6-1 and J is TRBJ1-2; maybe TRBD1 (6 bases). Germline-derived CDR1 and CDR2 are MNHNS and SASEGT. Trimming pared 2 bases from V and 6 bases from J, leaving 16 bases between. The CDR3 is 15 residues long.

The V and J genes are TRBV7-2 and TRBJ2-3; D is undetermined. Germline V CDR1 and CDR2: SGHTA, FQGNSA. The length of the CDR3 is 14 residues. V lost 5 bases and J lost 4, with 13 bases in between. CDR3 sequence: CASSPFQAPDTQYF. In DNA form, the CDR3 reads TGTGCCAGCAGCCCCTTCCAGGCACCAGATACGCAGTATTTT.

The chain recombines TRBV6-6 with TRBJ2-5; a weak D match, TRBD1 (5 bases). V was shortened by 2 bases and J by 1 base, with 11 bases between the two germline ends. Germline V gene lookup returns CDR1 MNHNY and CDR2 SVGAGI (reference sequence). This CDR3 region has 15 residues. The CDR3 nucleotides are TGTGCCAGCAGTTACAATGAAGGGGCCCAAGAGACCCAGTACTTC. Its translation: CASSYNEGAQETQYF.

The sample holds one count of this clone. The chain joins TRBV5-6 to TRBJ1-1; maybe TRBD1 (6 bases). V lost 0 bases and J lost 10, with 16 bases in between. Per germline, CDR1 SGHDT and CDR2 YYEEEE. The CDR3 extends over 14 amino acids. CDR3 region: CASSLAGRGGGAFF. The DNA of the CDR3 is TGTGCCAGCAGCTTGGCCGGCAGGGGCGGGGGAGCTTTCTTT.

The chain joins TRBV7-6 to TRBJ2-1; D unclear. Germline V gene lookup returns CDR1 SGHVS and CDR2 FNYEAQ. V lost 4 bases and J lost 5, with 6 bases in between. The CDR3 contains 12 residues. In DNA, the CDR3 is TGTGCCAGCAGCTCGCAGGACAATGAGCAGTTCTTC. It specifies CASSSQDNEQFF.

The V and J genes are TRBV4-1 and TRBJ2-5; D is ambiguous. V was trimmed by 1 base and J by 5 bases, leaving 14 bases between them. CDR1 and CDR2 from the germline V gene are MGHRA and YSYEKL. CDR3 length: 15 amino acids. The CDR3 DNA sequence: TGCGCCAGCAGCCAAGTTTCTTCCCGACCGGAGACCCAGTACTTC. Its translation is CASSQVSSRPETQYF.

V and J are TRBV15 and TRBJ2-7; 8 nucleotides align to TRBD2. Germline V CDR1 and CDR2: LNHNV, YYDKDF (reference sequence). V shed 3 bases, J shed 0 bases, and the junction held 7 bases outside the gene matches. The CDR3 length is 16 residues. CDR3: CATSSLSGVNSYEQYF. CDR3 sequence (DNA): TGTGCCACCAGCAGCCTTAGCGGGGTTAACTCCTACGAGCAGTACTTC.

This chain connects TRBV7-9 to TRBJ2-3, with a weak D call TRBD2 (6 bases). The CDR3 totals 16 residues. Germline CDR1 and CDR2: SEHNR and FQNEAQ (reference sequence). V was clipped by 5 bases and J by 2 bases, with 17 bases between them. The CDR3 loop reads CASSAGASVYTDTQYF. As DNA, the CDR3 is TGTGCCAGCAGCGCCGGGGCTAGCGTATACACAGATACGCAGTATTTT.

The chain carries TRBV9 and TRBJ1-2; TRBD1 matches at 7 bases. V shed 3 bases and J 4 bases; nucleotides not matched to a gene: 9. This CDR3 comprises 15 residues. The V gene's germline CDR1 is SGDLS and CDR2 YYNGEE. CDR3 sequence (DNA): TGTGCCAGCAGCGGGGGGTCCGGGACAGTCTATGGCTACACCTTC. Its protein product is CASSGGSGTVYGYTF.

The rearrangement uses TRBV21-1 and TRBJ2-2; the table's D gene call, TRBD2, was not cross checked with the DNA. TRBV21-1 is assigned pseudogene status. The CDR3 is 19 amino acids. CDR3: CASSKGRTSGGANTGELFF. CDR3 nucleotides: TGTGCCAGCAGCAAAGGCAGGACTAGCGGGGGGGCTAACACCGGGGAGCTGTTTTTT.

The genes are TRBV7-2 and TRBJ1-1, with D possibly matching TRBD1 (6 bases). Per germline, CDR1 SGHTA and CDR2 FQGNSA. Trimming cost V 7 bases and J 4 bases, with 13 bases left between them. The CDR3 runs 13 residues. The DNA of the CDR3 is TGTGCCAGCATTCCTACAGGGACCACTGAAGCTTTCTTT. It codes for CASIPTGTTEAFF.

This chain joins TRBV5-6 and TRBJ2-1; perhaps TRBD1 as D (6 bases). The CDR3 sequence is 16 residues long. Trimming stripped 0 bases from V and 0 bases from J, with 10 bases between. Germline loops: CDR1 SGHDT, CDR2 YYEEEE. The CDR3 is CASSLATGSSYNEQFF. The CDR3 DNA reads TGTGCCAGCAGCTTGGCCACAGGGAGCTCCTACAATGAGCAGTTCTTC. Looking up the rest from reference TRBV5-6 and TRBJ2-1 gives the full variable domain: DAGVTQSPTHLIKTRGQQVTLRCSPKSGHDTVSWYQQALGQGPQFIFQYYEEEERQRGNFPDRFSGHQFPNYSSELNVNALLLGDSALYLCASSLATGSSYNEQFFGPGTRLTVL.

CDR3 DNA: TGTGCCAGCAGGAAGACAGGGGCAAGGGGAAACACCATATATTTT. It specifies CASRKTGARGNTIYF. V and J are TRBV27 and TRBJ1-3; TRBD1 aligns across 8 bases. V dropped 6 bases and J dropped 4; count of bases not matched to a gene: 8. The CDR3 has 15 residues. The germline gives CDR1 MNHEY, CDR2 SMNVEV (reference sequence).